The entry below gives a single TCR beta chain sequence along with its context. The data belong to a study of shared T cell receptors in the human thymus. Sequenced by immunoSEQ multiplex PCR; TCRdb stores in-frame clones only, minus some. The data hold about 660,000 clones, with around 87% observed a single time. This CDR3 has 16 amino acids. The germline V gene has CDR1 LGHNA and CDR2 YNFKEQ. Trimming pared 0 bases from V and 4 bases from J, leaving 13 bases between. This same sample was also taken into another study, of human thymus T cells.

V and J are TRBV4-2 and TRBJ1-5; D perhaps matches TRBD1 (5 bases). The TCR sequence derives from a boy younger than two with a congenital heart defect. The sample was thymocytes. The CDR3 here is CASSQETVQANQPQHF. The CDR3 region has the DNA TGTGCCAGCAGCCAAGAGACGGTACAGGCGAATCAGCCCCAGCATTTT.